The subject of this entry is one T cell receptor (beta chain). This clone occurred once. Its antigen is not yet known. Base qualities are not at hand, and no much larger clone is one base apart. The immunoSEQ Assay, a bias-controlled multiplex PCR, was used to amplify TCRbeta CDR3 regions from genomic DNA. In the original analysis: The number of nucleated cells in each sample was estimated from the amplification of reference gene primers within the assay. To quantify the absolute abundance of each unique TCRbeta CDR3 rearrangement, sequence reads were collapsed and filtered. For each sample, productive Simpson clonality was calculated as the square root of Simpson's diversity index across productive rearrangements. Drawn from immuneACCESS, this table holds only the in-frame rearrangements with V and J called that TCRdb kept. Clones are partly lost; checked studies trace under half to an unresolved V gene and leave the rest unexplained. V and J calls plus clone size are reproduced from that table; the DNA served to infer D and trimming. For this sample the table gives nearly 90,000 clones, of which approximately 89% were detected only once. The ten largest clones add up to 11% of the sample.

The data derive from a study of blood T cell repertoires in COVID-19 (dated by TCRdb to the early 2020s). Broadly, across the study: Collaborator samples came from the United States, Italy and Spain and covered acute and convalescent phases of COVID-19. Nearly every sample came with metadata listing a de-identified subject ID, COVID-19 status, age in years and sex. Samples were obtained from the ongoing ImmuneRACE study (first 160 participants) and from some 1,200 subjects provided by 6 global collaborators. The prospective study material was composed of cDNA or gDNA derived from T cells, B-cell-depleted T cells, or PBMCs. The repertoires were released in a freely available public database intended as a resource for research on the immune response to SARS-CoV-2. The dataset comprised deeply sampled blood TCRbeta repertoires from subjects exposed to, actively infected with, or recovered from COVID-19. Where available, HLA class I and class II types were taken from metadata supplied by the sample provider and were not determined by assay-based typing. Here is what the overall study found, with its caveats: The amount of clinical and demographic metadata varied by source and participant and was provided uncurated.

Collaborating institutions collected whole blood in K2EDTA tubes following their own protocols. Collaborator samples were shipped for TCRbeta analysis as frozen whole blood, isolated PBMCs, or DNA extracted from either sample type. From the cysteine through the phenylalanine, the CDR3 covers 16 amino acids. Only CDR3 DNA is held: 48 bases, read in frame from base 1. The junction shows trimming of 4 bases on V and 3 bases on J, plus 19 bases between the germline ends. CDR1 and CDR2, looked up from the germline V gene (reference sequence), are SGHNT and YYREEE. Sequenced input: peripheral blood. The receptor's source is a man aged 80 or over with acute or convalescent COVID-19. The chain is encoded by TRBV5-4 joined to TRBJ2-5; TRBD2 is a weak D gene call, 6 bases matching. The CDR3 region reads CASSQRDGAGKETQYF. The DNA reads TGTGCCAGCAGCCAGCGTGATGGGGCGGGGAAAGAGACCCAGTACTTC.